The clone carrying this T cell receptor (beta chain) was seen at least ten times. Authors of the study amplified TCR beta CDR3 regions from RNA transcripts. The HTBI primer set was used in a first-round RT-PCR of the TCR CDR3. A single record per CDR3 protein comes from TCRdb applying MiXCR to the multiplex PCR reads. The sample records some 320,000 distinct CDR3 sequences, approximately 15% being singletons. This entry is derived from a study of T cells in Graves' hyperthyroidism and ophthalmopathy. Germline V gene lookup returns CDR1 SGHRS and CDR2 YFSETQ. This CDR3 is built from 14 residues. The ends were cut back, 0 bases at V and 5 bases at J, with 11 bases in the middle.

The TCR was taken from a woman aged 40 to 55 with Graves' ophthalmopathy. This rearrangement joins TRBV5-1 to TRBJ1-1; D unclear. Specimen: blood. CDR3 sequence reads: CASSLAFGRTEAFF. For the CDR3, the DNA is TGCGCCAGCAGCTTGGCCTTCGGAAGGACTGAAGCTTTCTTT.